Below, one TCR beta chain is given with its context. Its target is unknown. Between the trimmed V and J ends, which lost 0 bases and 6 bases, there was a span of 15 bases. The CDR3 contains 15 residues. Germline-derived CDR1 and CDR2 are SGHAT and FQNNGV. These data come from a study of OX40 agonist ivuxolimab in advanced cancers. The wider study: Patients took ivuxolimab, an agonistic anti-OX40 (CD134) antibody. Eligibility rules accepted prior anti-PD-1, anti-PD-L1 or anti-CTLA-4 therapy, and 40% to 50% had some.

Assay: immunoSEQ multiplex PCR; the TCRdb copy retains only in-frame clones and omits some. The sample has around 35,000 clones, approximately 80% seen once. Study outcomes and limitations: Averaging showed that CD8+ T cells had more expanded clones than CD4+ did.

Sample: CD4+ or CD8+ T cells sorted from blood, taken in a trial of the OX40 agonist ivuxolimab. The chain carries TRBV11-2 and TRBJ2-7; no reliable D call. The TCR comes from an adult with an advanced solid tumor such as melanoma, head and neck, liver or kidney cancer. This CDR3 is CASSLDLTRSAEQYF. The CDR3 DNA sequence: TGTGCCAGCAGCTTAGATCTTACCAGGTCTGCCGAGCAGTACTTC.